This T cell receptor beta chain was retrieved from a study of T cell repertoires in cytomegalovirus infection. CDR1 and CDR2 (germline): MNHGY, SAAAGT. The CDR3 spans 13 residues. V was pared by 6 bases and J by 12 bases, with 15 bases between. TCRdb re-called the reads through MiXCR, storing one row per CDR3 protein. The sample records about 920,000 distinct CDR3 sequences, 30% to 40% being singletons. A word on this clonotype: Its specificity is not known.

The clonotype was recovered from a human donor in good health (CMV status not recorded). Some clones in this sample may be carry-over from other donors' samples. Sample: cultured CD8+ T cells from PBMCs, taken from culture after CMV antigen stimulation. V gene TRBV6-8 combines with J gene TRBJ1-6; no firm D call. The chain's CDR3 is CASRPSTEVPLHF. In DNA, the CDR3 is TGTGCCAGCAGACCCTCGACGGAGGTACCCCTCCACTTT.